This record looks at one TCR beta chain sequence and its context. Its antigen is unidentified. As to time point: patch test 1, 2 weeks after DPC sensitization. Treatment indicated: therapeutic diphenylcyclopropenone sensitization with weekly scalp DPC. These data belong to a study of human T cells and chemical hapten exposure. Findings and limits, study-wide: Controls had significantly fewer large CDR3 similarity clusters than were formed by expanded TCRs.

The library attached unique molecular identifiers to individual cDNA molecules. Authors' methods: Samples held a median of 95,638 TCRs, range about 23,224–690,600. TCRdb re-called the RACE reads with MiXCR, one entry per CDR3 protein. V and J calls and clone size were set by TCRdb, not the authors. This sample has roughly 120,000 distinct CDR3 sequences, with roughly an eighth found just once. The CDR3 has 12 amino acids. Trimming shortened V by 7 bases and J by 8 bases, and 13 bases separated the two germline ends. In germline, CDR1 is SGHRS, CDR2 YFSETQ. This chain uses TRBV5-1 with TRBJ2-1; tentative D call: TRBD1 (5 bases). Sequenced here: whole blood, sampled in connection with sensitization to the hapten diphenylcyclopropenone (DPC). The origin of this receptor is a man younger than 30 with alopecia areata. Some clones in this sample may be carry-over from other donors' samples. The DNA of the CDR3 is TGCGCCAGCGGCACAGGTACCCATGAGCAGTTCTTC. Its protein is CASGTGTHEQFF.